This T cell receptor (beta chain) was captured in a study of molecular identifiers for immune sequencing clone quantification. RNA fractions of 10%, 30% or 50% and about 19,000 to 1,000,000 sorted cells were the source of naive CD8 libraries. The germline V gene has CDR1 LGHNT and CDR2 FRNRAP. V dropped 4 bases and J dropped 4; count of bases not matched to a gene: 10. The CDR3 sequence is 17 residues long. Overall study findings and caveats: Among effectors, clones above 20 RNA copies held over 98% of molecules; among naive cells, under 1%. Around 940,000 naive cells reportedly did not prevent detection of spiked Jurkat TCR RNA from one cell.

This clonotype has ten or more counts. The antigen is undetermined. Previously reported methods and listed TCR primers produced the bulk TCR libraries. TCRdb reanalysed the PCR reads using MiXCR and keeps one entry per CDR3 protein. The sample holds around 65,000 distinct CDR3 sequences, roughly 17% seen once. The sequenced sample consisted of naive CD8+ T cells from blood, with Jurkat cell RNA spiked in. Subset denoted: FACS-sorted CD8+CD4-CCR7+CD45RA+ naive T cells. The clonotype comes from a human donor in good health. Some libraries in this study had Jurkat cell RNA spiked in. The chain combines TRBV12-5 with TRBJ1-1; 12 positions agree with TRBD1. The CDR3 bases are TGTGCTAGTGGTTCCCCCGGGACAGGGGGCGTTGGCACTGAAGCTTTCTTT. As protein: CASGSPGTGGVGTEAFF.